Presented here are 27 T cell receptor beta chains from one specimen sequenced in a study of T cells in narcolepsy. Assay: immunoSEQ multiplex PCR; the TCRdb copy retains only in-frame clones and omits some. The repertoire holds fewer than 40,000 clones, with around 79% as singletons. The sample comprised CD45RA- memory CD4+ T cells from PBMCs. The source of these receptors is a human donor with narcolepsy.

CDR3 amino acids: CASTIKGYRRVNEKLFF. As DNA, the CDR3 is TGTGCCAGCACCATAAAGGGCTACCGAAGGGTTAATGAAAAACTGTTTTTT. This chain uses TRBV28 with TRBJ1-4; D remains unclear. The germline gives CDR1 MDHEN, CDR2 SYDVKM. The CDR3 totals 17 residues. Between the trimmed V and J ends, which lost 7 bases and 4 bases, there was a span of 22 bases.

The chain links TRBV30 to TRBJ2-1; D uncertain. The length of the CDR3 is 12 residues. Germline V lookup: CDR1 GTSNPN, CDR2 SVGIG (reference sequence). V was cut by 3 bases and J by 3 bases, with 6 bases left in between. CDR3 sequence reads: CAWSRGYNEQFF. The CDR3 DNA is TGTGCCTGGAGCAGAGGCTACAATGAGCAGTTCTTC.

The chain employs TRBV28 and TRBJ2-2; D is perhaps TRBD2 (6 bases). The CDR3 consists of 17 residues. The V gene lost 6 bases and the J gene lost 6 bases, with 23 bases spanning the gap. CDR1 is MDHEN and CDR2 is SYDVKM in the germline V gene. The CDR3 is CASRLDDRGSWAGELFF. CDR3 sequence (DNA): TGTGCCAGCAGACTAGACGATCGGGGGTCCTGGGCCGGGGAGCTGTTTTTT.

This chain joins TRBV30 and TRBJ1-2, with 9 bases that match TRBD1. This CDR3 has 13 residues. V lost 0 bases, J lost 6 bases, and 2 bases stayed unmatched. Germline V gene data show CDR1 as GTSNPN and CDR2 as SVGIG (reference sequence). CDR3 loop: CAWSVNRGHGYTF. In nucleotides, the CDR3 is TGTGCCTGGAGTGTGAACAGGGGGCATGGCTACACCTTC. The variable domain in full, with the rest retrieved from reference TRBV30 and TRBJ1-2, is SQTIHQWPATLVQPVGSPLSLECTVEGTSNPNLYWYRQAAGRGLQLLFYSVGIGQISSEVPQNLSASRPQDRQFILSSKKLLLSDSGFYLCAWSVNRGHGYTFGSGTRLTVV.

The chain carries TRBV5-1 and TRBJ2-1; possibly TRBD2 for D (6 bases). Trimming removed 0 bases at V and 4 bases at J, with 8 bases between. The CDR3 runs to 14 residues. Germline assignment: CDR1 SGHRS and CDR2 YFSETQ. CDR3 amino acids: CASSLARGYNEQFF. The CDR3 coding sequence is TGCGCCAGCAGCTTGGCCCGGGGGTACAATGAGCAGTTCTTC.

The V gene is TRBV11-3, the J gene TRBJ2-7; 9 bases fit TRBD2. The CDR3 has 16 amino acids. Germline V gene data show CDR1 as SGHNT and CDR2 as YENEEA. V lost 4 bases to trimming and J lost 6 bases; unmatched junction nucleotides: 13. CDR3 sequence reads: CASSSLLAGDLSEQYF. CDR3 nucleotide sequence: TGTGCCAGCAGCTCCCTATTAGCGGGAGATCTGAGCGAGCAGTACTTC.

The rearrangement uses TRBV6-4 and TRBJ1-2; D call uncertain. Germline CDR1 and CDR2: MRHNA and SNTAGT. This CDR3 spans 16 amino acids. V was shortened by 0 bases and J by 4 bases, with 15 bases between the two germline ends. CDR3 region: CASSDSYPGRIYGYTF. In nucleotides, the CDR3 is TGTGCCAGCAGTGACTCATACCCGGGCAGGATCTATGGCTACACCTTC.

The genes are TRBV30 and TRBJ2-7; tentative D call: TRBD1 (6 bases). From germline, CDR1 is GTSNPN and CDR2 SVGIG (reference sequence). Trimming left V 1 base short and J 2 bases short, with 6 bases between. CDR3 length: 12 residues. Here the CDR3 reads CAWSGQAYEQYF. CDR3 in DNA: TGTGCCTGGAGTGGACAGGCCTACGAGCAGTACTTC.

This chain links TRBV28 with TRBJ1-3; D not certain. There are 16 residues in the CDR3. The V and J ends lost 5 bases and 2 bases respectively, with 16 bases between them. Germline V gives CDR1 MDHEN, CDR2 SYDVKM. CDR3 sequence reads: CASSLARTGTGNTIYF. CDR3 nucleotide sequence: TGTGCCAGCAGTCTTGCCCGGACGGGTACTGGAAACACCATATATTTT.

The CDR3, as DNA: TGTGCCAGTAAGCCCACAAGCACAGGGGGCGGTGAAAAACTGTTTTTT. Translation: CASKPTSTGGGEKLFF. The V and J genes are TRBV19 and TRBJ1-4; TRBD1 matches 9 bases. The V segment lost 7 bases and the J segment 7 bases; nucleotides outside the gene matches: 13. CDR3 length: 16 residues. The germline CDR1 and CDR2 sequences are LNHDA and SQIVND (reference sequence).

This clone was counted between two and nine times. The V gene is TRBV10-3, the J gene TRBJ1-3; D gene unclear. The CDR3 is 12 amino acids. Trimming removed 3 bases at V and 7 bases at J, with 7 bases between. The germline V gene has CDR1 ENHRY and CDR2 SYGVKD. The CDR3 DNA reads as TGTGCCATCAGTGAACCCACGAACACCATATATTTT. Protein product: CAISEPTNTIYF.

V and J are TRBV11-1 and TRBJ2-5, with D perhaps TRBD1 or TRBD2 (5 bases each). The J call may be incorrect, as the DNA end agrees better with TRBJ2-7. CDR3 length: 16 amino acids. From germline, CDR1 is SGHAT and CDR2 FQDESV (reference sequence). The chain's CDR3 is CASSLRGLGSSYEQYF. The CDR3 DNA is TGTGCCAGCAGCTTAAGGGGCTTGGGGAGCTCCTACGAGCAGTACTTC.

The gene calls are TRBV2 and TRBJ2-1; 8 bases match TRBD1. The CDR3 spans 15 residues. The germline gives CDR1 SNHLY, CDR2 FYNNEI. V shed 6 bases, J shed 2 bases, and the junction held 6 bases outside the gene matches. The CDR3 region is CASRMGTGTYNEQFF. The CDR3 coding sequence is TGTGCCAGCAGGATGGGGACAGGTACCTACAATGAGCAGTTCTTC.

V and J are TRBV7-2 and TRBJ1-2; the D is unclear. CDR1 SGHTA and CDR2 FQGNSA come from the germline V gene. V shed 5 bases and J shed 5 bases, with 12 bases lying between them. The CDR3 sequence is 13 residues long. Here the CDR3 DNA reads TGTGCCAGCAGCACACGGCCCGAATATGGCTACACCTTC. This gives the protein CASSTRPEYGYTF. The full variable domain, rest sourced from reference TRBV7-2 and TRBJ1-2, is GAGVSQSPSNKVTEKGKDVELRCDPISGHTALYWYRQSLGQGLEFLIYFQGNSAPDKSGLPSDRFSAERTGGSVSTLTIQRTQQEDSAVYLCASSTRPEYGYTFGSGTRLTVV.

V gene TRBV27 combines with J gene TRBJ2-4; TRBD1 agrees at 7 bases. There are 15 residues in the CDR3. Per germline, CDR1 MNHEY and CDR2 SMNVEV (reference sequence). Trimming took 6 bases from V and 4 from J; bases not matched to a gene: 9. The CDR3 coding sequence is TGTGCCAGCAGCTACTCCGGGACAGCAAAAAACATTCAGTACTTC. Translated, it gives CASSYSGTAKNIQYF.

The CDR3 DNA follows: TGTGCCAGCAGTGATATCTGGAAGGGAAACTACGAGCAGTACTTC. Its translation: CASSDIWKGNYEQYF. V gene TRBV6-1 combines with J gene TRBJ2-7; D call uncertain. V lost 3 bases and J 3 bases, leaving 15 bases between the germline ends. This CDR3 has 15 residues. Germline-derived CDR1 and CDR2 are MNHNS and SASEGT.

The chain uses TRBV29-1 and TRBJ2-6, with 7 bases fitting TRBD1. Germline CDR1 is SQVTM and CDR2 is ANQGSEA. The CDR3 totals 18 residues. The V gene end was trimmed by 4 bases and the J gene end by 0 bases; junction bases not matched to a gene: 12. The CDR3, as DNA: TGCAGCGTTGGAGAGGTGGCAGGGGGTAGCTCTGGGGCCAACGTCCTGACTTTC. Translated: CSVGEVAGGSSGANVLTF.

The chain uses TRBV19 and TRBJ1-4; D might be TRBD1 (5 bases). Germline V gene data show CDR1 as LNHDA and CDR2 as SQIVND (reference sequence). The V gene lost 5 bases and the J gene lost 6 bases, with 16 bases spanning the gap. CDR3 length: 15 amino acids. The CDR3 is CASSVSDRLYEKLFF. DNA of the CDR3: TGTGCCAGTAGTGTTTCCGACAGACTATATGAAAAACTGTTTTTT.

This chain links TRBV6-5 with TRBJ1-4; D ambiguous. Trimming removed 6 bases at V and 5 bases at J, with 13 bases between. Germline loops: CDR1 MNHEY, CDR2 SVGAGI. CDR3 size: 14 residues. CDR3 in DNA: TGTGCCAGCAGACGTCCGTATGCCAATGAAAAACTGTTTTTT. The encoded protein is CASRRPYANEKLFF.

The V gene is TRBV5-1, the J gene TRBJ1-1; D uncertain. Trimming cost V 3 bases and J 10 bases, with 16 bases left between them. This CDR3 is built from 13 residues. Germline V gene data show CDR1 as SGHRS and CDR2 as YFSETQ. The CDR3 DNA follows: TGCGCCAGCAGCTCCGACTTGGCAAGCGGAGCTTTCTTT. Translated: CASSSDLASGAFF.

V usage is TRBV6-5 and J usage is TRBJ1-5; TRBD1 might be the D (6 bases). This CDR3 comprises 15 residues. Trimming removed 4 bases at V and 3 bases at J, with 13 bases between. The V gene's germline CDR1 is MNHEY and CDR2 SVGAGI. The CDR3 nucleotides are TGTGCCAGCAGTTGGGACAAACCGTCCAATCAGCCCCAGCATTTT. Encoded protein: CASSWDKPSNQPQHF.

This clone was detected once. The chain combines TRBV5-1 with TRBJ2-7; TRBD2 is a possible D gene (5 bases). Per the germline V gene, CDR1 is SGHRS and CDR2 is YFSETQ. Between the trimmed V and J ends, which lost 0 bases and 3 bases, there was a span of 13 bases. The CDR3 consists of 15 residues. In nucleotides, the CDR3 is TGCGCCAGCAGCTTGGGTGGACTCTCTAACTACGAGCAGTACTTC. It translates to CASSLGGLSNYEQYF.

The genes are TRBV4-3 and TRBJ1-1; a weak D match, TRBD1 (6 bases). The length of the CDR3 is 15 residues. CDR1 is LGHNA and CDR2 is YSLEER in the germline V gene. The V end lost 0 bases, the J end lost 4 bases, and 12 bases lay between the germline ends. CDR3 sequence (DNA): TGCGCCAGCAGCCAAGAAGGGGGGATGGTCACTGAAGCTTTCTTT. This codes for CASSQEGGMVTEAFF.

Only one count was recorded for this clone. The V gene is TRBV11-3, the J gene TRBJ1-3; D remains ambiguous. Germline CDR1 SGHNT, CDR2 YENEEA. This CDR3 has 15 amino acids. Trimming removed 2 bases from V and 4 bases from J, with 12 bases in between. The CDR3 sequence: CASSLRGSGGNTIYF. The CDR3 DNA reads TGTGCCAGCAGCTTACGAGGTTCGGGAGGAAACACCATATATTTT.

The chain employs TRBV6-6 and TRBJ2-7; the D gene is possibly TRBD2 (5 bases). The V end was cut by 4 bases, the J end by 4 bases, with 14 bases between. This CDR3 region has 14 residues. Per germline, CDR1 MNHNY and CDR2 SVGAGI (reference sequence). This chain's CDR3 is CASSSQRSGYEQYF. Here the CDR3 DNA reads TGTGCCAGCAGTTCCCAGCGGAGTGGGTACGAGCAGTACTTC.

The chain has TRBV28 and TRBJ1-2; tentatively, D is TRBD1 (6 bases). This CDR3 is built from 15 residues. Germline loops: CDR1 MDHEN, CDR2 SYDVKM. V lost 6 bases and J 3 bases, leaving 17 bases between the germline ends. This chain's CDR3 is CASSTAGAQDYGYTF. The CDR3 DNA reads TGTGCCAGCAGCACCGCGGGGGCGCAGGACTATGGCTACACCTTC.

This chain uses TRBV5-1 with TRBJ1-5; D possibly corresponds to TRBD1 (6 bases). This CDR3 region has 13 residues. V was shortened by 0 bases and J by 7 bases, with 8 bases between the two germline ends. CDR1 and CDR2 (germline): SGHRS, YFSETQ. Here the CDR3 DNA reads TGCGCCAGCAGCTTGGCGACAGGCCAGCCCCAGCATTTT. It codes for CASSLATGQPQHF.